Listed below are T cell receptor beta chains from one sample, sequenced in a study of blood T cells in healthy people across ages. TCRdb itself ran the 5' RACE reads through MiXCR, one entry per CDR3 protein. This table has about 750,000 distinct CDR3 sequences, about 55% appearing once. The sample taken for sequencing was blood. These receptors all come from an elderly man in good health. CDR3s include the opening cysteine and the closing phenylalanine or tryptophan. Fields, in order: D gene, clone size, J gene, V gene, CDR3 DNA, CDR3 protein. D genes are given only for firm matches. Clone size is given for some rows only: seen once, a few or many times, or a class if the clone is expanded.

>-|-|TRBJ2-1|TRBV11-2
TGTGCCAGCAGCCCCTTTCCGCCTAGGGCGGAGCAGTTCTTC
CASSPFPPRAEQFF
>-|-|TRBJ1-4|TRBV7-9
TGTGCCAGCAGCTTAAGGGCAGGGAGTAATGAAAAACTGTTTTTT
CASSLRAGSNEKLFF
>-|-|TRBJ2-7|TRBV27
TGTGCCAGCAGTACCACCCCGCAGGGCTGGGAGCAGTACTTC
CASSTTPQGWEQYF
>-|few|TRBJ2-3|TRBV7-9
TGTGCCAGCAGCGAAACAGCAGATACGCAGTATTTT
CASSETADTQYF
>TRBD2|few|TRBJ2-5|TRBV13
TGTGCCAGCAGCTTCAAACTAGCGGTCGACGCCCACCAAGAGACCCAGTACTTC
CASSFKLAVDAHQETQYF
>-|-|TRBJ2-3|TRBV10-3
TGTGCCATCAGTGACACCAGGGTCCGAGGCACAGATACGCAGTATTTT
CAISDTRVRGTDTQYF
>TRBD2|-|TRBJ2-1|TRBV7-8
TGTACCAGCGGGAGCTCCTACAATGAGCAGTTCTTC
CTSGSSYNEQFF
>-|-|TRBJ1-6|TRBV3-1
TGTGCCAGCAGCCCTTCGGACCGGGACAATTCACCCCTCCACTTT
CASSPSDRDNSPLHF
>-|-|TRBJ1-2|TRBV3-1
TGTGCCAGCAGCCAACACTTCGACAGCTATGGCTACACCTTC
CASSQHFDSYGYTF
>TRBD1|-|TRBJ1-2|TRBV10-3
TGTGCCATCAGTGAGTCTCGGGACAGGGGGCGCCGGGGCTATGGCTACACCTTC
CAISESRDRGRRGYGYTF
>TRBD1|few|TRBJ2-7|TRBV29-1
TGCAGCGTTTGGGGGACAGGAAAGGACGAGCAGTACTTC
CSVWGTGKDEQYF
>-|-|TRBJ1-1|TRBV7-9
TGTGCCAGCAGCCCGACAAATCTTTTGAGCACTGAAGCTTTCTTT
CASSPTNLLSTEAFF
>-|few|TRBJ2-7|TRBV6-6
TGTGCCAGCAGTTACCCCGGGAGTAGAAACGAGCAGTACTTC
CASSYPGSRNEQYF
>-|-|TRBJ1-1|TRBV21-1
TGTGCCACCCCGCGGAACACTGAAGCTTTCTTT
CATPRNTEAFF
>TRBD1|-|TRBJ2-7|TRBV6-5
TGTGCCAGCAGGCCGGGACAGGGTCCTTCCTACGAGCAGTACTTC
CASRPGQGPSYEQYF
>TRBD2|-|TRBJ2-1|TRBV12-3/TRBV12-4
TGTGCCAGCAGTTCCACGACTAGCGGGATTTACAATGAGCAGTTCTTC
CASSSTTSGIYNEQFF
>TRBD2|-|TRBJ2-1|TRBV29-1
TGCAGCGTTCTGACTAGCGGGGGGAATGAGCAGTTCTTC
CSVLTSGGNEQFF
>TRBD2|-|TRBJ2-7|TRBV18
TGTGCCAGCTCACCGTTCACGGGAGGGAGTGACGAGCAGTACTTC
CASSPFTGGSDEQYF
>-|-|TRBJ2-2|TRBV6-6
TGTGCCAGCAGCCGACTCGGAGGGGCGAGCGGGGAGCTGTTTTTT
CASSRLGGASGELFF
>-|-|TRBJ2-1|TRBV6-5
TGTGCCAGCAGTGCTTGGTTTTTGAATGAGCAGTTCTTC
CASSAWFLNEQFF
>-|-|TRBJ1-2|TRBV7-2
TGTGCCAGCAGCTTTGTACGGAGCTCGGGCTACACCTTC
CASSFVRSSGYTF
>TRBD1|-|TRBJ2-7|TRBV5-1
TGCGCCAGCATGGACAGGGAAAACCACTACGAGCAGTACTTC
CASMDRENHYEQYF
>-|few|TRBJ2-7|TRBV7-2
TGTGCCAGCAGCTTAGCCCCGGGGGCGGACTACGAGCAGTACTTC
CASSLAPGADYEQYF
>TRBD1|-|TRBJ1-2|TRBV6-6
TGTGCCAGCAGTTATGGGCAGGGGGCTTCGAACTATGGCTACACCTTC
CASSYGQGASNYGYTF
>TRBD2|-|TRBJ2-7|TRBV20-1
TGCAGTGCTAGAGTAAGACTAGCGAGCTCCTACAATGAGCAGTACTTC
CSARVRLASSYNEQYF
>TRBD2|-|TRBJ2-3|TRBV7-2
TGTGCCAGCAGCCCTAGCGGGAGGGAGGACAGATACGCGTATTTT
CASSPSGREDRYAYF
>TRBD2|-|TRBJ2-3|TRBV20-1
TGCAGTGCTTCCGGGACTAGCGGTCACAGATACGCGTATTTT
CSASGTSGHRYAYF
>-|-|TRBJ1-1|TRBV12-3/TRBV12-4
TGTGCCAGCAGTTTATTTAGGGAGAACACTGAAGCTTTCTTT
CASSLFRENTEAFF
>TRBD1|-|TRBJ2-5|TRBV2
TGTGCCAGCAGTGATAGGGGACAGTCCGCAGAGACCCAGTACTTC
CASSDRGQSAETQYF
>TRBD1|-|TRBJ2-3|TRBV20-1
TGCAGTGCAATACTTTCAGGGGGCGAAAGATACGCGTATTTT
CSAILSGGERYAYF
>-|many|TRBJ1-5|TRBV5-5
TGTGCCAGCAGCTCCCTCGACAGTGCACATCAGCCCCAGCATTTT
CASSSLDSAHQPQHF
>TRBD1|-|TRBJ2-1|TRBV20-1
TGCAGTGTCGCGGCAGGGGACAGGGAGCAGTTCTTC
CSVAAGDREQFF
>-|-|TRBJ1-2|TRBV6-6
TGTGCCAGCAGTAGACTCCCAGGGGATGGCTACACCTTC
CASSRLPGDGYTF
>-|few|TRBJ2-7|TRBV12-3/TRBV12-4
TGTGCCAGCAGCCGTCCAGCCGCGTCCAACGAGCAGTACTTC
CASSRPAASNEQYF
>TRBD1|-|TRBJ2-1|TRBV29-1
TGCAGCGTTGAAGACAGGGGGCGTTCGGAGACCCAGTTCTTC
CSVEDRGRSETQFF
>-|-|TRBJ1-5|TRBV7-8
TGTGCCAGCAGCTTATTCCAGGGGATGAGCAATCAGCCCCAGCATTTT
CASSLFQGMSNQPQHF
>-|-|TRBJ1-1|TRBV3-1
TGTGCCAGCAGCCAGAAACAGGGCCGCGGCACTGAAGCTTTCTTT
CASSQKQGRGTEAFF
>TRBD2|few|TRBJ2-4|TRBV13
TGTGCCAGCAGCCCCCGCGTGCCTAGCGGGACTCTAGCCAAAAACATTCAGTACTTC
CASSPRVPSGTLAKNIQYF
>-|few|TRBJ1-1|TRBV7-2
TGTGCCAGCAGCTTAGACTTAAGCACTGAAGCTTTCTTT
CASSLDLSTEAFF
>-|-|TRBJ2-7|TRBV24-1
TGTGCCACCAGTGATTCGGTGACCTACGAGCAGTACTTC
CATSDSVTYEQYF
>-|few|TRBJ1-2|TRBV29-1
TGCAGCGTTACCGGGACGGCCTATGGCTACACCTTC
CSVTGTAYGYTF
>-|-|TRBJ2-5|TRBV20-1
TGCAGTGCTAGACAACCGGGAGACTTTCGGGAGACCCAGTACTTC
CSARQPGDFRETQYF
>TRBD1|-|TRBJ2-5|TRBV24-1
TGTGCCACCAGTGATCCCAGGGGGCCCGGCGAGATCCAGTACTTC
CATSDPRGPGEIQYF
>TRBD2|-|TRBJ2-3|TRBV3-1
TGTGCCAGCAGCCAAGAATCCAGCGGGAGAGATACGCAGTATTTT
CASSQESSGRDTQYF
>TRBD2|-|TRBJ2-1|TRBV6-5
TGTGCCAGCAGTTACGATGGGACTAGCGGTAATGAGCAGTTCTTC
CASSYDGTSGNEQFF
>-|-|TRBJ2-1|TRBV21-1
TGTGCCAGCAGCCCGCGTGTGGTAGCGGGAGGATATGAGCAGTTCTTC
CASSPRVVAGGYEQFF
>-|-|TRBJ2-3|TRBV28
TGTGCCAGCCGGGGCCCTAGCACAGATACGCAGTATTTT
CASRGPSTDTQYF
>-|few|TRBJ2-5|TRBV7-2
TGTGCCAGCACCCTATACGCAGAGACCCAGTACTTC
CASTLYAETQYF
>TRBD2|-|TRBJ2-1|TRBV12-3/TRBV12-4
TGTGCCAGCAGTTTTGGCGGGAGAACCCACAATGAGCAGTTCTTC
CASSFGGRTHNEQFF
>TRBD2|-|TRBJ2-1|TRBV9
TGTGCCAGCAGCGCCCTAGCGGGAGTGTATAATGAGCAGTTCTTC
CASSALAGVYNEQFF
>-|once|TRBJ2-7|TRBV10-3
TGTGCCATCAGTGAGTCTGCCGGGCGCAATTGGGACGAGCAGTACTTC
CAISESAGRNWDEQYF
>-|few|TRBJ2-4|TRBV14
TGTGCCAGCAGCCAAGCTGCGGGGATACTAGCCAAAAACATTCAGTACTTC
CASSQAAGILAKNIQYF
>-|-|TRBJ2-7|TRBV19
TGTGCCAGTGCACGACCTCCCGACTACGAGCAGTACTTC
CASARPPDYEQYF
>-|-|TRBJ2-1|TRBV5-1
TGCGCCAGCAGCTTGGACCGCGTGCGGCACGACAATGAGCAGTTCTTC
CASSLDRVRHDNEQFF
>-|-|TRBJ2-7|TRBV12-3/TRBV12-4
TGTGCCAGCAGCCCTCCGGGGTTCTACGAGCAGTACTTC
CASSPPGFYEQYF